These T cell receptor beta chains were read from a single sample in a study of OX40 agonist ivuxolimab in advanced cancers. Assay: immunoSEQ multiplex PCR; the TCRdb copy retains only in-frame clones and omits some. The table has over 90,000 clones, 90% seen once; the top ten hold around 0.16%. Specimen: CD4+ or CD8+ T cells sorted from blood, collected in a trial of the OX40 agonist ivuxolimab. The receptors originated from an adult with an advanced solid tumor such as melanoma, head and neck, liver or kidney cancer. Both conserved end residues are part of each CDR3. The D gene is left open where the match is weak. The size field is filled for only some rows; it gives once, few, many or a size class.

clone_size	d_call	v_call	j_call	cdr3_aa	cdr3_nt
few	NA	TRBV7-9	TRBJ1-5	CASSLAGGSQPQHF	TGTGCCAGCAGCTTAGCAGGGGGAAGTCAGCCCCAGCATTTT
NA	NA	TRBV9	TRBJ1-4	CASSVRAENEKLFF	TGTGCCAGCAGCGTACGGGCAGAAAATGAAAAACTGTTTTTT
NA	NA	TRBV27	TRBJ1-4	CASSLGEKLFF	TGTGCCAGCAGTTTAGGTGAAAAACTGTTTTTT
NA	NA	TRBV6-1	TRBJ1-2	CASSKANYGYTF	TGTGCCAGCAGTAAAGCTAACTATGGCTACACCTTC
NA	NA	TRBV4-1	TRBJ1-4	CASTPTGFANEKLFF	TGCGCCAGCACGCCAACAGGGTTCGCTAATGAAAAACTGTTTTTT
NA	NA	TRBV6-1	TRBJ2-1	CASSRTKYNEQFF	TGTGCCAGCAGCCGGACTAAATACAATGAGCAGTTCTTC
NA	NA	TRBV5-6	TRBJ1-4	CASSLSGTFNEKLFF	TGTGCCAGCAGCTTGTCCGGGACCTTCAATGAAAAACTGTTTTTT
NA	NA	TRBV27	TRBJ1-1	CASSPDRRTPKNTEAFF	TGTGCCAGCAGTCCCGACAGGCGAACTCCGAAGAACACTGAAGCTTTCTTT
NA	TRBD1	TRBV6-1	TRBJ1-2	CASSNYRGHGYTF	TGTGCCAGCAGTAACTACAGGGGGCATGGCTACACCTTC
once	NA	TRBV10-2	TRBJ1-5	CASKDGFNQPQHF	TGCGCCAGCAAGGACGGTTTTAATCAGCCCCAGCATTTT
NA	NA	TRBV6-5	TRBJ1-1	CASRSRGQNTEAFF	TGTGCCAGCAGGAGCAGGGGACAGAACACTGAAGCTTTCTTT
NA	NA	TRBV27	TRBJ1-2	CASSLGGSGPYGYTF	TGTGCCAGCAGTTTAGGCGGCTCGGGGCCCTATGGCTACACCTTC
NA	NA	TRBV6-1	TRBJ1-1	CASSLGINRNTEAFF	TGTGCCAGCAGCCTGGGGATAAATCGGAACACTGAAGCTTTCTTT
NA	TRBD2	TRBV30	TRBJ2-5	CAWSFGEGYQETQYF	TGTGCCTGGAGTTTCGGGGAGGGGTACCAAGAGACCCAGTACTTC
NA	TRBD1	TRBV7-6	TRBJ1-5	CASSLGTGAGNSNQPQHF	TGTGCCAGCAGCTTGGGGACAGGGGCCGGAAATAGCAATCAGCCCCAGCATTTT
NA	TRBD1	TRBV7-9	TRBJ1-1	CASSGKPGQVAFGTEAFF	TGTGCCAGCAGCGGAAAACCGGGACAGGTCGCATTCGGCACTGAAGCTTTCTTT
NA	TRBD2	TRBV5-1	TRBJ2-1	CASSFAGDLYNEQFF	TGCGCCAGCAGCTTTGCGGGGGACTTATACAATGAGCAGTTCTTC
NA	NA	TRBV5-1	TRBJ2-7	CASSPEGGRGYEQYF	TGCGCCAGCAGCCCAGAAGGGGGTAGGGGCTACGAGCAGTACTTC
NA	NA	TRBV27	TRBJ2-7	CASSPTVRSEQYF	TGTGCCAGCAGTCCGACGGTTCGGTCCGAGCAGTACTTC
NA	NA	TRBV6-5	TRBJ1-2	CASSLEARLYGYTF	TGTGCCAGCAGCTTAGAGGCGAGGTTGTATGGCTACACCTTC
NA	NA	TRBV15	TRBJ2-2	CATSRDTRAATGELFF	TGTGCCACCAGCAGAGATACGAGAGCAGCCACCGGGGAGCTGTTTTTT
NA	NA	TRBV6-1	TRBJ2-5	CASSDLLLETQYF	TGTGCCAGCAGTGACTTGCTCTTAGAGACCCAGTACTTC
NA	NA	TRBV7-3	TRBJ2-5	CASSPRGSQETQYF	TGTGCCAGCAGCCCGAGGGGCTCCCAAGAGACCCAGTACTTC
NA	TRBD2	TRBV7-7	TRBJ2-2	CASSVSPTSGMTNTGELFF	TGTGCCAGCAGCGTTTCGCCGACTAGCGGGATGACGAACACCGGGGAGCTGTTTTTT
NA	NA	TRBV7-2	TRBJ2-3	CASSVPGLGLDTQYF	TGTGCCAGCAGCGTACCGGGACTGGGGTTAGATACGCAGTATTTT
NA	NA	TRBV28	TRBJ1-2	CASSPLQQGSAYGYTF	TGTGCCAGCAGCCCGCTCCAACAGGGCTCCGCTTATGGCTACACCTTC
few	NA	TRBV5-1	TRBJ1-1	CASRQGALGEAFF	TGCGCCAGCAGACAGGGCGCCTTGGGTGAAGCTTTCTTT
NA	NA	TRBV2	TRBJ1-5	CASSESPLTGANNQPQHF	TGTGCCAGCAGTGAATCGCCACTCACGGGGGCCAACAATCAGCCCCAGCATTTT
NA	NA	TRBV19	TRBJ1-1	CASSQETNTEAFF	TGTGCCAGTAGCCAGGAGACCAACACTGAAGCTTTCTTT
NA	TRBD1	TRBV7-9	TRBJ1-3	CASSPGQGPNTIYF	TGTGCCAGCAGCCCTGGACAGGGACCAAACACCATATATTTT
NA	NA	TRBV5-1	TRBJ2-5	CASSLVIGLTGETQYF	TGCGCCAGCAGCTTGGTAATAGGTCTTACCGGGGAGACCCAGTACTTC